This TCR beta chain was documented in a study of T cells after yellow fever vaccination. Study-level results: Abundant clonotypes from the bulk population could contaminate FACS-sorted repertoires. Weaker in magnitude, the secondary response showed a faster peak on day 5 versus 15. Some clonotypes, a small share, were shared between CD4 and CD8 compartments.

This clonotype has more than one count but fewer than ten. Its antigen is still unknown. As TCR cDNA was made by 5'RACE template switching, a universal primer site and UMIs were added. One entry per CDR3 protein results from TCRdb running MiXCR on the 5' RACE reads. The sample comprises under 600,000 distinct CDR3 sequences, just over 20% of which are singletons, and approximately 16% rests with the top ten. V was trimmed by 2 bases and J by 4 bases, leaving 13 bases between them. The germline gives CDR1 SGHTA, CDR2 FQGTGA. The CDR3 has 15 residues. The source is a man between 18 and 35 years old who received the YFV17D yellow fever vaccine. Sequences were derived from PBMCs, sampled about 21 days after the first yellow fever vaccination. V is TRBV7-3 and J is TRBJ2-3, with a weak D call TRBD2 (7 bases). CDR3 protein: CASSLGTGRADTQYF. CDR3 nucleotides: TGTGCCAGCAGCTTAGGAACAGGGAGGGCAGATACGCAGTATTTT.